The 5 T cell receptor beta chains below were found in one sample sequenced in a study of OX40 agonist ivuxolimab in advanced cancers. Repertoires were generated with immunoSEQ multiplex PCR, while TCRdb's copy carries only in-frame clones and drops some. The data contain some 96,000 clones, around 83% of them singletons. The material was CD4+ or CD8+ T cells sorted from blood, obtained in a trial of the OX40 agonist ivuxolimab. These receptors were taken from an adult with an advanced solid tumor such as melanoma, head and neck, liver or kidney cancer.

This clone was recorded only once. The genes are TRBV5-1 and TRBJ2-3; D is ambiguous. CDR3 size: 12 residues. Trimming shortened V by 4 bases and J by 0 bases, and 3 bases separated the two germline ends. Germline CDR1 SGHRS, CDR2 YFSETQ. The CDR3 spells CASSVSTDTQYF. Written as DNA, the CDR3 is TGCGCCAGCAGCGTTAGCACAGATACGCAGTATTTT.

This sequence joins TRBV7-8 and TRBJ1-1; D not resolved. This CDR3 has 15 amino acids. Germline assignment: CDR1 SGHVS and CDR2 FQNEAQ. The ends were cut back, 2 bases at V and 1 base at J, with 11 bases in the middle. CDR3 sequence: CASSLMPNENTEAFF. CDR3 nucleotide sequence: TGTGCCAGCAGCTTAATGCCAAATGAGAACACTGAAGCTTTCTTT.

This CDR3 reads CASSRGFQEKLFF. The CDR3 nucleotides read TGTGCCAGCAGTAGGGGGTTTCAAGAAAAACTGTTTTTT. V usage is TRBV2 and J usage is TRBJ1-4; perhaps TRBD1 as D (6 bases). The V gene lost 5 bases and the J gene lost 8 bases, with 12 bases spanning the gap. Germline assignment: CDR1 SNHLY and CDR2 FYNNEI. This CDR3 contains 13 residues. The full variable domain, with the rest looked up from reference TRBV2 and TRBJ1-4, is EPEVTQTPSHQVTQMGQEVILRCVPISNHLYFYWYRQILGQKVEFLVSFYNNEISEKSEIFDDQFSVERPDGSNFTLKIRSTKLEDSAMYFCASSRGFQEKLFFGSGTQLSVL.

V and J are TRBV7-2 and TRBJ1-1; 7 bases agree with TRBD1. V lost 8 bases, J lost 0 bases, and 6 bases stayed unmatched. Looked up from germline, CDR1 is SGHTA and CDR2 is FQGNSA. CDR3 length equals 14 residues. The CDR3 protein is CASQQGIVNTEAFF. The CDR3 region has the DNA TGTGCCAGCCAACAGGGGATCGTGAACACTGAAGCTTTCTTT.

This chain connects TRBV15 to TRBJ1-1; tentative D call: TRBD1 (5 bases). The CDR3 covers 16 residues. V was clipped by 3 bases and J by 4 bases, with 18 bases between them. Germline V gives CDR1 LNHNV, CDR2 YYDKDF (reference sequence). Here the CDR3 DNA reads TGTGCCACCAGCAGGAGATTTGGGGGGAGGACCACTGAAGCTTTCTTT. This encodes CATSRRFGGRTTEAFF.